This T cell receptor beta chain was documented in a study of response to subunit inactivated influenza vaccine. MiXCR, applied by TCRdb to the RT-PCR reads, yields one record per CDR3 protein. The table lists about 190,000 distinct CDR3 sequences, approximately 14% of them singletons, with about 28% in the top ten. General study findings and limits: Seasonal influenza vaccination, on each occasion, was suggested by the authors to recruit few new T cells.

This clonotype showed up just a few times. The antigen is unknown. V was pared by 8 bases and J by 0 bases, with 7 bases between. CDR1 and CDR2 (germline): MNHEY, SVGAGI. The CDR3 covers 12 residues. This sequence was found in a man in his fifties who received an inactivated influenza vaccine. Sequenced material: CD8+ T cells sorted from PBMCs, taken 4 to 6 days after vaccination. The chain has TRBV6-5 and TRBJ1-1; no clear D. DNA of the CDR3: TGTGCCAGCGGAGACATGAACACTGAAGCTTTCTTT. The encoded protein is CASGDMNTEAFF.